This is a list of T cell receptor beta chains from one sample in a study of T cell responses to AZD1222 COVID-19 vaccine. Using immunoSEQ multiplex PCR, the repertoire was profiled, and TCRdb retains in-frame clones only, with some absent. The table has 90,000 to 100,000 clones, around 89% seen once. The starting material was peripheral blood, obtained on day 0 of AZD1222 vaccination. The receptors derive from an adult in good health. Both conserved end residues are part of each CDR3. A D gene is named only where the DNA matches it firmly. Size is stated for part of the rows, as once, few or many counts, or as a class when the clone is expanded.

NA	NA	TRBJ2-2	TRBV28	TGTGCCAGCACCACCTCAGGGAGCACCGGGGAGCTGTTTTTT	CASTTSGSTGELFF
TRBD2	NA	TRBJ2-2	TRBV7-3	TGTGCCAGCAGCCCCAGCGGGAGAGTCACCGGGGAGCTGTTTTTT	CASSPSGRVTGELFF
NA	NA	TRBJ1-1	TRBV9	TGTGCCAGCAGCCTGCAGACAGGCCTAGGGACTGAAGCTTTCTTT	CASSLQTGLGTEAFF
NA	NA	TRBJ2-1	TRBV3-1/TRBV3-2	TGTGCCCTGGAGCGGACTACCTACAATGAGCAGTTCTTC	CALERTTYNEQFF
TRBD1	NA	TRBJ2-5	TRBV5-1	TGCGCCAGCAGCTACGGGACAGCCCAAGAGACCCAGTACTTC	CASSYGTAQETQYF
NA	NA	TRBJ2-2	TRBV6-6	TGTGCCAGCAGTTACTCGAGTTCAGGGAACACCGGGGAGCTGTTTTTT	CASSYSSSGNTGELFF
TRBD2	NA	TRBJ2-3	TRBV24-1	TGTGCCACCAGTGACCCTAGCGGGGGGGCCCCTAGCACAGATACGCAGTATTTT	CATSDPSGGAPSTDTQYF
TRBD1	NA	TRBJ1-1	TRBV3-1/TRBV3-2	TGTGCCAGCAGCCAAGTGCAGGGGGTTGAAGCTTTCTTT	CASSQVQGVEAFF
NA	NA	TRBJ2-3	TRBV27	TGTGCCAGCAGTATCCGGACTGCTTCCCCAGATACGCAGTATTTT	CASSIRTASPDTQYF
NA	NA	TRBJ2-3	TRBV9	TGTGCCAGCAGCCCCCGTGGTAGTAATGCAGATACGCAGTATTTT	CASSPRGSNADTQYF
NA	NA	TRBJ1-1	TRBV11-3	TGTGCCAGCAGCTTAAACAGCGGGGTGAACACTGAAGCTTTCTTT	CASSLNSGVNTEAFF
NA	NA	TRBJ2-1	TRBV7-9	TGTGCCAGCAGCTTAGGATGGGGCTCCTACAATGAGCAGTTCTTC	CASSLGWGSYNEQFF
NA	NA	TRBJ1-5	TRBV27	TGTGCCAGCAGTTTTGGGCAAGGGGCAGGGTGGAATCAGCCCCAGCATTTT	CASSFGQGAGWNQPQHF
NA	NA	TRBJ1-2	TRBV6-5	TGTGCCAGCAGTTACTCCCAGGGGTTACTCTATGGCTACACCTTC	CASSYSQGLLYGYTF
NA	once	TRBJ1-5	TRBV5-1	TGCGCCAGCAGCTTGGGCGGACAGAATCAGCCCCAGCATTTT	CASSLGGQNQPQHF
TRBD1	NA	TRBJ1-2	TRBV7-9	TGTGCCAGCAGTCGGACAGGGTATTACTATGGCTACACCTTC	CASSRTGYYYGYTF
TRBD1	NA	TRBJ2-6	TRBV6-1	TGTGCCAGCAGTGTTCAGGGGGCGAGTGGGGCCAACGTCCTGACTTTC	CASSVQGASGANVLTF
NA	NA	TRBJ1-5	TRBV19	TGTGCCAGTAGTATACTTCCACCAACCTTGGTAGGTAATCAGCCCCAGCATTTT	CASSILPPTLVGNQPQHF
TRBD2	NA	TRBJ2-2	TRBV5-5	TGTGCCAGCAGCTTGGGACTAGCGGGAGTGGGAGGCACCGGGGAGCTGTTTTTT	CASSLGLAGVGGTGELFF
TRBD1	NA	TRBJ2-1	TRBV24-1	TGTGCCACCAGTGAGCAGGGACAGGGACCCTACAATGATCAGTTCTTC	CATSEQGQGPYNDQFF
TRBD1	NA	TRBJ1-4	TRBV3-1/TRBV3-2	TGTGCCAGCAGCCAAGGGACAGGAGGGGAAAAACTGTTTTTT	CASSQGTGGEKLFF
TRBD1	NA	TRBJ1-5	TRBV18	TGTGCCAGCTCACCCGACAGGGCTGGTCAGCCCCAGCATTTT	CASSPDRAGQPQHF
TRBD1	NA	TRBJ1-2	TRBV2	TGTGCCAGCAGTACTCGAACCCTCGGGACAGGCTTGAATGGCTACACCTTC	CASSTRTLGTGLNGYTF
NA	NA	TRBJ2-5	TRBV27	TGTGCCAGCAGTTTAACCCGACTGCCCCAAGAGACCCAGTACTTC	CASSLTRLPQETQYF
NA	NA	TRBJ1-1	TRBV3-1/TRBV3-2	TGTGCCAGCAGCGTAACACAGGGTGTGAACACTGAAGCTTTCTTT	CASSVTQGVNTEAFF
NA	NA	TRBJ1-4	TRBV19	TGTGCCAGTAGTTTACAGACAGAAAAACTGTTTTTT	CASSLQTEKLFF
NA	once	TRBJ2-7	TRBV6-5	TGTGCCAGCACAAATGGGGGAGTATCCTACGAGCAGTACTTC	CASTNGGVSYEQYF
NA	NA	TRBJ2-3	TRBV15	TGTGCCACCAGCAGAGACCTGGGTTCGCAGTATTTT	CATSRDLGSQYF
TRBD1	NA	TRBJ2-1	TRBV15	TGTGCCACCAGCAGAGAAGGCAGGGGGTTCTACAATGAGCAGTTCTTC	CATSREGRGFYNEQFF
NA	NA	TRBJ2-2	TRBV3-1/TRBV3-2	TGTGCCAGCAGCCAAGAAGGCCAGGGAAACACCGGGGAGCTGTTTTTT	CASSQEGQGNTGELFF
TRBD1	NA	TRBJ1-2	TRBV29-1	TGCAGCGTCTCACAGGGGGCGCAGATCTATGGCTACACCTTC	CSVSQGAQIYGYTF
NA	NA	TRBJ1-4	TRBV30	TGTGCCTGGAGCGACCTTGGAGGATCAAATGAAAAACTGTTTTTT	CAWSDLGGSNEKLFF
TRBD1	NA	TRBJ2-7	TRBV14	TGTGCCAGCAGACCGGGACAGAGCTACGAGCAGTACTTC	CASRPGQSYEQYF
NA	few	TRBJ2-7	TRBV6-1	TGTGCCAGCAGTGAAGCATGGGGGAACTCCTACGAGCAGTACTTC	CASSEAWGNSYEQYF
NA	NA	TRBJ2-3	TRBV7-2	TGTGCCAGCAGCTTAACGTCAGGGCACACAGATACGCAGTATTTT	CASSLTSGHTDTQYF
TRBD1	NA	TRBJ1-5	TRBV28	TGTGCCAGCAACTCACAGGGGTTCCAGCATTTT	CASNSQGFQHF
NA	NA	TRBJ1-2	TRBV7-2	TGTGCCAGCAGCCCTAGCCAGGGGAACTATGGCTACACCTTC	CASSPSQGNYGYTF
NA	NA	TRBJ2-5	TRBV27	TGTGCCAGCAGCTTCCGGGACCCAAGTGAGGGCACCCAGTACTTC	CASSFRDPSEGTQYF
TRBD1	NA	TRBJ2-2	TRBV9	TGTGCCAGCAGCGTAGTCACAGGGGGCTTGCTAGCCGGGGAGCTGTTTTTT	CASSVVTGGLLAGELFF
NA	once	TRBJ1-4	TRBV3-1/TRBV3-2	TGTGCCAGCAGCCAAGATTGGAGTAATGAAAAACTGTTTTTT	CASSQDWSNEKLFF
NA	NA	TRBJ2-7	TRBV15	TGTGCCACCAGCAGAGATACGGGGGTCTCCTACTTC	CATSRDTGVSYF
NA	NA	TRBJ2-7	TRBV5-8	TGTGCCAGCAGCTTGGCGCCGGTTGGCAGCCTTTTTTCCTACGAGCAGTACTTC	CASSLAPVGSLFSYEQYF
NA	NA	TRBJ2-2	TRBV28	TGTGCCAGCAGTCTCGACACGTACACCGGGGAGCTGTTTTTT	CASSLDTYTGELFF
NA	NA	TRBJ2-1	TRBV5-1	TGCGCCAGCAGCTTGGCCTTGTACGATGAGCAGTTCTTC	CASSLALYDEQFF
NA	NA	TRBJ2-2	TRBV7-2	TGTGCCAGCAGCCCACGCGGGCCTTACACCGGGGAGCTGTTTTTT	CASSPRGPYTGELFF
TRBD1	NA	TRBJ2-3	TRBV6-6	TGTGCCAGCAGTCAAGACAGGGGCGGGGCAGATACGCAGTATTTT	CASSQDRGGADTQYF
NA	NA	TRBJ1-5	TRBV4-2	TGTGCCAGCAGCCAAGATAGCGGTCAGCCCCAGCATTTT	CASSQDSGQPQHF
NA	once	TRBJ1-2	TRBV20-1	TGCAGTGCTAGTTCTTCCGTGATCTACACCTTC	CSASSSVIYTF
NA	NA	TRBJ2-6	TRBV19	TGTGCCAGTAGTATCACGGGTCGCGTTTTTGCTGGGGCCAACGTCCTGACTTTC	CASSITGRVFAGANVLTF
NA	NA	TRBJ2-7	TRBV5-1	TGCGCCAGCAGCTTGGGTACAGGGCCCGCGTACGAGCAGTACTTC	CASSLGTGPAYEQYF
NA	NA	TRBJ1-5	TRBV2	TGTGCCAGCAGTGAGGCGGTCCCAAATCAGCCCCAGCATTTT	CASSEAVPNQPQHF